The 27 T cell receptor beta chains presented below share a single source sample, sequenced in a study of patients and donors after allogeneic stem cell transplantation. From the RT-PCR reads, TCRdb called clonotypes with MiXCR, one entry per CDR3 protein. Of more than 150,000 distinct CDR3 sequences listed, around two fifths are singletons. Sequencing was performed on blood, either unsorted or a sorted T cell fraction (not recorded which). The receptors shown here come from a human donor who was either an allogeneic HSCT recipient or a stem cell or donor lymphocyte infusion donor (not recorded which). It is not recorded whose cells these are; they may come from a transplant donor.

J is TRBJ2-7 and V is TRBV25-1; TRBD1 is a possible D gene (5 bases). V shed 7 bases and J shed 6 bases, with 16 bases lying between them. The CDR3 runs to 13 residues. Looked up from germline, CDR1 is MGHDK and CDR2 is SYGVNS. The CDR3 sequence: CASTPSDKAEQYF. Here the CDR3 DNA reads TGTGCCAGCACCCCCTCGGACAAGGCCGAGCAGTACTTC.

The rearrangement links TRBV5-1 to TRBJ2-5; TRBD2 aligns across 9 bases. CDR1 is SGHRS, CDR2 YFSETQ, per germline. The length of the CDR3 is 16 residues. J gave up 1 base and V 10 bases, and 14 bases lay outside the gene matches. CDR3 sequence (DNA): TGCGCCTCGAGAACTGCGGCGGGAGGGTCCCAAGAGACCCAGTACTTC. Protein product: CASRTAAGGSQETQYF.

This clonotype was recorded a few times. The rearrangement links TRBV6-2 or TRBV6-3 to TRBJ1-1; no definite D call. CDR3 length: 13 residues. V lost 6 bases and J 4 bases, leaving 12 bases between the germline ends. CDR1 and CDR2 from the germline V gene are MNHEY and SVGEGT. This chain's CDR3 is CASSRRVGTEAFF. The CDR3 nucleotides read TGTGCCAGCAGCCGTAGGGTCGGCACTGAAGCTTTCTTT.

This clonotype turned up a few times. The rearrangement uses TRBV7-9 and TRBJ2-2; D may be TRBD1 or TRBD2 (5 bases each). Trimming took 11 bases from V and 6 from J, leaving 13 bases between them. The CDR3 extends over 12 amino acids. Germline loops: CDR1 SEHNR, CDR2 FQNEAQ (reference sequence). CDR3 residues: CAGTRGAGELFF. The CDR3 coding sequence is TGTGCCGGGACCCGGGGAGCCGGGGAGCTGTTTTTT.

The CDR3 DNA is TGTGCCAGCAGCCTAAGAGTGTGGGTCCCGAACACAGATACGCAGTATTTT. Its protein product is CASSLRVWVPNTDTQYF. This rearrangement joins TRBV3-1 to TRBJ2-3; D unclear. Germline V lookup: CDR1 LGHDT, CDR2 YNNKEL (reference sequence). V lost 4 bases and J lost 2, with 19 bases in between. The CDR3 consists of 17 residues.

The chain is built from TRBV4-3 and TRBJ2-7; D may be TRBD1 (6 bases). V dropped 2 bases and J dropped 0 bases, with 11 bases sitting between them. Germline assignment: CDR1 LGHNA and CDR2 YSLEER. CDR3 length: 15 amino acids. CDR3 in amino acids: CASSQLGGTSYEQYF. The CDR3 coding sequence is TGCGCCAGCAGCCAACTAGGGGGAACCTCCTACGAGCAGTACTTC.

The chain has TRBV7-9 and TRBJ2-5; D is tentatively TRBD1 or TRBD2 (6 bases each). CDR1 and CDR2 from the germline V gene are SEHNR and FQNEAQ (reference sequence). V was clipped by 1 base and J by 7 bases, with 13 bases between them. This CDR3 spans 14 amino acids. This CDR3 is CASSLEGGKGTQYF. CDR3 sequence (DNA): TGTGCCAGCAGCTTAGAAGGGGGGAAGGGGACCCAGTACTTC.

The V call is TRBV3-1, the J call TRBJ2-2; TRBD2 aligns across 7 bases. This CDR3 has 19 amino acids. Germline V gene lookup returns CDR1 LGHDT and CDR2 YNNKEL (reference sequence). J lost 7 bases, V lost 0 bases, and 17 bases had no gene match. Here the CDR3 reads CASSQESAQRDYGSGELFF. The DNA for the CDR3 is TGTGCCAGCAGCCAAGAATCTGCCCAGCGGGATTACGGAAGCGGGGAGCTGTTTTTT.

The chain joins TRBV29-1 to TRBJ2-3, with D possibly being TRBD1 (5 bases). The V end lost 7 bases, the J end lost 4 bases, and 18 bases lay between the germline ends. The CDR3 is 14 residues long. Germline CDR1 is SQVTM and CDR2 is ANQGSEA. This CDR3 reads CSAPDLDTADTQYF. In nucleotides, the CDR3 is TGCAGCGCTCCCGATTTGGACACTGCAGATACGCAGTATTTT.

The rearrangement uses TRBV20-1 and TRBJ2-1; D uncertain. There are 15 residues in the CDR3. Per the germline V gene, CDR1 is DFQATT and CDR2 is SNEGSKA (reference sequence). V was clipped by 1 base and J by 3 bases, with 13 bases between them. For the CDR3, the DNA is TGCAGTGCTAGAGCCCTAAGGGTTAGCTACAATGAGCAGTTCTTC. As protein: CSARALRVSYNEQFF.

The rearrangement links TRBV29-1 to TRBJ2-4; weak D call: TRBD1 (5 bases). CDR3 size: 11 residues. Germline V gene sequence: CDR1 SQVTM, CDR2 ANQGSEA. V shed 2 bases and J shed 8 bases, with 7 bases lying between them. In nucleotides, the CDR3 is TGCAGCGTTGAACTAGGGGACATTCAGTACTTC. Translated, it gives CSVELGDIQYF.

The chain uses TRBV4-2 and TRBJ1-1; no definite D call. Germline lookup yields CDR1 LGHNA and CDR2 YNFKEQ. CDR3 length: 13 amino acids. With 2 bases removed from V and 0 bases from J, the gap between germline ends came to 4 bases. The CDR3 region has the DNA TGTGCCAGCAGCCAAAGGATGAACACTGAAGCTTTCTTT. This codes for CASSQRMNTEAFF.

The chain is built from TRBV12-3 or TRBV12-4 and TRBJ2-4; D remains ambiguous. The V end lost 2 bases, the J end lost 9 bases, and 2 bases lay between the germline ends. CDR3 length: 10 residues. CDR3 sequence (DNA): TGTGCCAGCAGTTTAAGCATTCAGTACTTC. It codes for CASSLSIQYF.

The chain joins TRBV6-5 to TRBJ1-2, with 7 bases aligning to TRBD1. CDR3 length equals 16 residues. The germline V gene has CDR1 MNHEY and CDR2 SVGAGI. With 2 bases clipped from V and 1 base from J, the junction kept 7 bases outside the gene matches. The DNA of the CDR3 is TGTGCCAGCAGTTACGCCTACGGGACAGATAACTATGGCTACACCTTC. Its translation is CASSYAYGTDNYGYTF.

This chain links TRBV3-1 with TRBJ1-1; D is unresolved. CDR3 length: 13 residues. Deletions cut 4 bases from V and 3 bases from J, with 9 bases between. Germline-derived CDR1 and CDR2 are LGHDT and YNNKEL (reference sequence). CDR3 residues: CASSPRTYTEAFF. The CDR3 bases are TGTGCCAGCAGCCCTCGGACTTACACTGAAGCTTTCTTT.

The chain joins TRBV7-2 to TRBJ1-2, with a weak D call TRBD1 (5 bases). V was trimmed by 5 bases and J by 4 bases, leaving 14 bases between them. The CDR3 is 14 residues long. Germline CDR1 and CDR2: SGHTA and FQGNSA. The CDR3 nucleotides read TGTGCCAGCAGCACGTGGGACGGATTCTATGGCTACACCTTC. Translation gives CASSTWDGFYGYTF.

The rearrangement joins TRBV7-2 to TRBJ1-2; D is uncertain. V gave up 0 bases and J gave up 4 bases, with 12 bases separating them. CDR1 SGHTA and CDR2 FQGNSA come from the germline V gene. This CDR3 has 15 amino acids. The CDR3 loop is CASSLAVTASYGYTF. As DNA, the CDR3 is TGTGCCAGCAGCTTAGCCGTAACAGCCTCCTATGGCTACACCTTC.

The CDR3 DNA sequence: TGCGCCAGCAGCCAAGAGGCTAGCGGGAATGGAGACGGGGAGCTGTTTTTT. This gives the protein CASSQEASGNGDGELFF. The V and J genes are TRBV4-3 and TRBJ2-2; 9 bases are shared with TRBD2. The CDR3 has 17 amino acids. V was pared by 0 bases and J by 7 bases, with 9 bases of the junction left unmatched. Looked up from germline, CDR1 is LGHNA and CDR2 is YSLEER.

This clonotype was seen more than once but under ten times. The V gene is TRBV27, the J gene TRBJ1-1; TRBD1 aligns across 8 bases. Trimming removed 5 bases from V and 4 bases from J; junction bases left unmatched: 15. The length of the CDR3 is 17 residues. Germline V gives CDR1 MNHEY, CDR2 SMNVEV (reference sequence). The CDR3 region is CASSKWEQGGGSTEAFF. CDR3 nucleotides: TGTGCCAGCAGTAAATGGGAACAGGGGGGCGGGTCCACTGAAGCTTTCTTT.

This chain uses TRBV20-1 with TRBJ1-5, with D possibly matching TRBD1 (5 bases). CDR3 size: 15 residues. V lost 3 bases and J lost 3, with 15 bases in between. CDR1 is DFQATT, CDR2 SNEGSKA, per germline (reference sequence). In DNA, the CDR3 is TGCAGTGCTAGTGTCAGTTGGGGCGACAATCAGCCCCAGCATTTT. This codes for CSASVSWGDNQPQHF.

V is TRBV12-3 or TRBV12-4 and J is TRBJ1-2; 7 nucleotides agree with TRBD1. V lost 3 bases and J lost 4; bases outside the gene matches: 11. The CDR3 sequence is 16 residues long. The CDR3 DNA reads TGTGCCAGCAGTTTGCAAGAGGCAGGGGGGATCTATGGCTACACCTTC. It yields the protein CASSLQEAGGIYGYTF.

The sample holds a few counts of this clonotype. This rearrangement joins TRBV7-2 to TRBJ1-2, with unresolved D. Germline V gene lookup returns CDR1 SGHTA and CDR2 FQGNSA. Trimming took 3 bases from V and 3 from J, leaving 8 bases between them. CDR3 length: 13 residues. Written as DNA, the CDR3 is TGTGCCAGCAGCTTCGACTGGGACTATGGCTACACCTTC. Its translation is CASSFDWDYGYTF.

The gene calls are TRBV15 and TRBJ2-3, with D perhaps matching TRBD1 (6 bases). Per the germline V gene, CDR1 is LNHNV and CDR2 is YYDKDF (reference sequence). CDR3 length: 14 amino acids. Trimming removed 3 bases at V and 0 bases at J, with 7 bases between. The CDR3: CATSSGTSTDTQYF. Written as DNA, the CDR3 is TGTGCCACCAGCAGTGGGACAAGCACAGATACGCAGTATTTT.

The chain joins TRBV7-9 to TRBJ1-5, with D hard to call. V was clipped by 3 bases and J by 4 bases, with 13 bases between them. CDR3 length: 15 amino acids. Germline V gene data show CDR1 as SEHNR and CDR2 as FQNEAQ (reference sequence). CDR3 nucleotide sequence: TGTGCCAGCAGCTTTTCGGTCACTGCAAATCAGCCCCAGCATTTT. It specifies CASSFSVTANQPQHF.

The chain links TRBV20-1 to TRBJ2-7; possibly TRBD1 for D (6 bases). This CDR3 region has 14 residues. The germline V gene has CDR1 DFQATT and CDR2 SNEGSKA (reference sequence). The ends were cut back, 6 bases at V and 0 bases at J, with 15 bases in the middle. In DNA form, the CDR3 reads TGCAGTGCCCAAAGGGGGATTCACTCCTACGAGCAGTACTTC. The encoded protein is CSAQRGIHSYEQYF.

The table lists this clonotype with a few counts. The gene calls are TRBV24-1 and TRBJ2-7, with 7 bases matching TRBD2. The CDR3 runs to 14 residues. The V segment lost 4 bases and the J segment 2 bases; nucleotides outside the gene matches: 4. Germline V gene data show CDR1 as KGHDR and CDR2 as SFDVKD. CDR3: CATSETGTTYEQYF. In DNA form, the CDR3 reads TGTGCCACCAGTGAGACCGGGACTACCTACGAGCAGTACTTC.

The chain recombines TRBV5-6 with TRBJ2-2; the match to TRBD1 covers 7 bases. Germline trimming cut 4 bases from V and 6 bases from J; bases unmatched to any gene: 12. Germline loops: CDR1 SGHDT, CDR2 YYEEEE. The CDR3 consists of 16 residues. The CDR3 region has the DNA TGTGCCAGCAGCGCGCCAGACAGGGAAGGGGCCGGGGAGCTGTTTTTT. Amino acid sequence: CASSAPDREGAGELFF. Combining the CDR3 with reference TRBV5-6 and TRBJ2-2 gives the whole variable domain DAGVTQSPTHLIKTRGQQVTLRCSPKSGHDTVSWYQQALGQGPQFIFQYYEEEERQRGNFPDRFSGHQFPNYSSELNVNALLLGDSALYLCASSAPDREGAGELFFGEGSRLTVL.